The clone carrying this TCR beta chain came up a few times. Its target is not known. The CDR3 runs to 13 residues. Germline trimming cut 7 bases from V and 3 bases from J; bases unmatched to any gene: 6. CDR1 is SQVTM and CDR2 is ANQGSEA in the germline V gene. After constant-region reverse-primer amplification, full-length variable regions underwent semi-nested PCR with Nested Universal Primer A. TCRdb ran MiXCR on the 5' RACE reads and lists one entry per CDR3 protein. The sample gives around 44,000 distinct CDR3 sequences, 30% of which show up once; just over 4% is in the top ten. Whole-study results and caveats: Larger-cohort validation covered only one TCR beta V-J rearrangement. The TCR gene usage of tumor memory CD4+ T cells clustered together with blood and lymph node memory CD4+ cells and with lymph node naive CD4+ cells.

This TCR was sampled from a female donor with breast cancer. V gene TRBV29-1 combines with J gene TRBJ1-1; 9 bases align to TRBD1. The sample comprised tumor-infiltrating memory CD4+ T cells sorted from the breast tumor. Subset meaning: memory CD4+ T cells, CD4+CD45RO+CD25-. In DNA, the CDR3 is TGCAGCGCTATAAGGACAGGGGACACTGAAGCTTTCTTT. Its translation is CSAIRTGDTEAFF.